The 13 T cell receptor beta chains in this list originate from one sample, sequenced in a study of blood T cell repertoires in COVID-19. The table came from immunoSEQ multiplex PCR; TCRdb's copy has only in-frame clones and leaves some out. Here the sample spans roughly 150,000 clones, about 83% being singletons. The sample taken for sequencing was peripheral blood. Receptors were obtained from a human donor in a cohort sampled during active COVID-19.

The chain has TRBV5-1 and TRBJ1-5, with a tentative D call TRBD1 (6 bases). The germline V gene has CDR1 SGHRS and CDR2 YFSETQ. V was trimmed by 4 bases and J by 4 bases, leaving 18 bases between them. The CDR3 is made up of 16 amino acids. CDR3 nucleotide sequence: TGCGCCAGCAGCAAACCATCGACAGGTAATAATCAGCCCCAGCATTTT. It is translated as CASSKPSTGNNQPQHF.

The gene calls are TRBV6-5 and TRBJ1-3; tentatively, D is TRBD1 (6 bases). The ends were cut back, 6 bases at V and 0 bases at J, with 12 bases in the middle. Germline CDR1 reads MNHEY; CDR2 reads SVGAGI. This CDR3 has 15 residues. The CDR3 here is CASRPDRSSGNTIYF. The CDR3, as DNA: TGTGCCAGCAGGCCAGACAGGAGCTCTGGAAACACCATATATTTT.

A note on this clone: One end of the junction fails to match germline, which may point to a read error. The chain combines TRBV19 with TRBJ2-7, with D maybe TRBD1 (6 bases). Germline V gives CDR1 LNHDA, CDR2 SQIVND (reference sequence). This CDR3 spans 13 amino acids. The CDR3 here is CASSINPDRQVNF. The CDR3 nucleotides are TGTGCCAGTAGTATAAATCCCGACAGGCAAGTCAACTTC.

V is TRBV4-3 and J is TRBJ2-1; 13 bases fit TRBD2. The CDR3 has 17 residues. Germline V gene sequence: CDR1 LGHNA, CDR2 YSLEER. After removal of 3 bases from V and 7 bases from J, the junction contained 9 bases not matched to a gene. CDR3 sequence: CASSQVTSGGAWNEQFF. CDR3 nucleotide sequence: TGCGCCAGCAGCCAGGTTACTAGCGGGGGGGCCTGGAATGAGCAGTTCTTC.

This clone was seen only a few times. The CDR3 spells CASSFMEWGDNEQFF. In nucleotides, the CDR3 is TGTGCCAGCAGTTTCATGGAGTGGGGGGACAATGAGCAGTTCTTC. This chain joins TRBV2 and TRBJ2-1; D is perhaps TRBD2 (6 bases). The V end was cut by 5 bases, the J end by 5 bases, with 16 bases between. Germline CDR1 reads SNHLY; CDR2 reads FYNNEI. The CDR3 sequence is 15 residues long.

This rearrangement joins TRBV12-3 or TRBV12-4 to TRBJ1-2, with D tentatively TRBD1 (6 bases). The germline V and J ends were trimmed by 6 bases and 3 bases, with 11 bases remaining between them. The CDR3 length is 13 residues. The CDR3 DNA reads TGTGCCAGCAGGTGGGGGCCGGACTATGGCTACACCTTC. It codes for CASRWGPDYGYTF.

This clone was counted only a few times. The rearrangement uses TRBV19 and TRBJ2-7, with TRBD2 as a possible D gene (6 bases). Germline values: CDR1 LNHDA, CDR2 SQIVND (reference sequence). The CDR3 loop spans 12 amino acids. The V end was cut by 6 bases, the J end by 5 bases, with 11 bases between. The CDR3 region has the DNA TGTGCCAGTAGCACCGGAGGGAACGAGCAGTACTTC. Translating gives CASSTGGNEQYF.

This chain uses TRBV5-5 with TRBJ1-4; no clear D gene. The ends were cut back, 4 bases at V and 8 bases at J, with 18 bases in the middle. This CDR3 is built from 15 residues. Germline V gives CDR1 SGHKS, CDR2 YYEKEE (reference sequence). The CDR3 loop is CASSSDAGGEEKLFF. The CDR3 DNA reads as TGTGCCAGCAGCAGCGACGCCGGCGGGGAGGAAAAACTGTTTTTT.

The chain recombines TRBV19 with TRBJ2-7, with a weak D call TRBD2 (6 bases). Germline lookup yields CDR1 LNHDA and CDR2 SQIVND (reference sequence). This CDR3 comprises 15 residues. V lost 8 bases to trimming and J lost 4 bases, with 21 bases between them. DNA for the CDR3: TGTGCCAGTTCCGTCCGGGCCAATGGAGGGTACGAGCAGTACTTC. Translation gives CASSVRANGGYEQYF.

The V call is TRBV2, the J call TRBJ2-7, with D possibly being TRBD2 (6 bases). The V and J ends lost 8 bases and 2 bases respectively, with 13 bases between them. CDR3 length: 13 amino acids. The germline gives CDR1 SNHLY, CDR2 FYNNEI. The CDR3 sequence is CASCPPGAYEQYF. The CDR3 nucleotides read TGTGCCAGCTGCCCTCCGGGGGCCTACGAGCAGTACTTC.

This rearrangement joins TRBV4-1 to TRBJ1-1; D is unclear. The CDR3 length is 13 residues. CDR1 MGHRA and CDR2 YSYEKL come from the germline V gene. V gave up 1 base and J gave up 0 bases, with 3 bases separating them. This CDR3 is CASSQVVNTEAFF. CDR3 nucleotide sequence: TGCGCCAGCAGCCAAGTAGTGAACACTGAAGCTTTCTTT.

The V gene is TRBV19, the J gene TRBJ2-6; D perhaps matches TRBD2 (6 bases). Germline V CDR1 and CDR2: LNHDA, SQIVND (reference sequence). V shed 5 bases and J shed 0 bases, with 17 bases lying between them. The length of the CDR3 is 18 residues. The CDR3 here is CASSVSGTLGSGANVLTF. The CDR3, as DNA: TGTGCCAGTAGTGTTTCGGGGACTTTAGGCTCTGGGGCCAACGTCCTGACTTTC.

CDR3 protein: CASSHLQGAYEQYF. The CDR3 DNA sequence: TGCGCCAGCAGCCATTTACAGGGGGCCTACGAGCAGTACTTC. The chain combines TRBV4-1 with TRBJ2-7; TRBD1 agrees at 8 bases. V lost 3 bases, J lost 2 bases, and 3 bases stayed unmatched. The germline CDR1 and CDR2 sequences are MGHRA and YSYEKL. The CDR3 runs 14 residues.